This T cell receptor beta chain comes out of a study of blood T cells in healthy people across ages. Then a second PCR, running roughly 7 to 11 cycles, was carried out with a sample-barcoded 5' primer and a J-beta primer mix. TCRdb ran MiXCR on the 5' RACE reads and lists one entry per CDR3 protein. The repertoire holds some 860,000 distinct CDR3 sequences, with about 56% as singletons. Study findings and constraints: Observed TCR beta diversity showed a strong correlation with the percentage of naive T cells as measured by flow cytometry.

Germline lookup yields CDR1 SGHNT and CDR2 YENEEA. V was pared by 4 bases and J by 3 bases, with 19 bases between. The CDR3 length is 17 residues. In its sample, this clonotype was seen a few times. Its antigen remains unidentified. The genes are TRBV11-3 and TRBJ2-1, with D possibly TRBD2 on 6 matching bases. Sequences were obtained from blood. The TCR was taken from a man aged 35-49 years in good health. This chain's CDR3 is CASSSDLGSGIYNEQFF. CDR3 nucleotides: TGTGCCAGCAGCTCGGACCTGGGTAGCGGCATCTACAATGAGCAGTTCTTC.